The entry below describes one T cell receptor (beta chain). Antigen: not known. The sample is drawn from a study of shared clonotypes between healthy human individuals. Background on the study: In total, the donors were a couple of women and a few men aged 18 to 49. Plates per donor: three CD4 naive, three CD4 memory, two CD8 naive, one CD8 memory.

Study-level points and caveats: Donors were few, which limited the genetic and exposure-history diversity represented.

On sorted subsets, replicate PCRs used roughly 190 ng DNA, or approximately 33,000 T cell genomes. The assay was immunoSEQ multiplex PCR, and TCRdb's table has in-frame clones only and misses some. The sample consists of about 680,000 clones, about 91% of them appearing once. The CDR3 covers 12 residues. V gave up 11 bases and J gave up 1 base; unmatched junction bases: 3. Per the germline V gene, CDR1 is SEHNR and CDR2 is FQNEAQ (reference sequence). CD8 cells regarded as naive lacked CD45RO, were positively chosen for CCR7, and omitted terminally differentiated effector memory CD45RA+ cells. The sample comprised naive CD8+ T cells sorted from blood. V is TRBV7-9 and J is TRBJ1-1; 8 bases are shared with TRBD1. This receptor was identified in a man younger than 40 in good health. CDR3 amino acids: CAGQGANTEAFF. Written as DNA, the CDR3 is TGTGCCGGCCAGGGGGCGAACACTGAAGCTTTCTTT.